The 5 T cell receptor beta chains listed next were all sequenced from one sample in a study of OX40 agonist ivuxolimab in advanced cancers. Libraries were prepared by immunoSEQ multiplex PCR; TCRdb keeps only in-frame clonotypes and omits some of them. The sample includes about 72,000 clones, roughly 89% seen only once; the top ten take 10% to 12%. The specimen comprised CD4+ or CD8+ T cells sorted from blood, sampled in a trial of the OX40 agonist ivuxolimab. These receptors all stem from an adult with an advanced solid tumor such as melanoma, head and neck, liver or kidney cancer.

This chain connects TRBV4-1 to TRBJ2-7; 8 bases line up with TRBD1. The V segment lost 3 bases and the J segment 2 bases; nucleotides outside the gene matches: 3. The length of the CDR3 is 14 residues. Germline loops: CDR1 MGHRA, CDR2 YSYEKL. In DNA form, the CDR3 reads TGCGCCAGCAGCCACGGGGACAGGCCCTACGAGCAGTACTTC. Encoded protein: CASSHGDRPYEQYF.

This chain links TRBV27 with TRBJ2-5; weak D call: TRBD2 (6 bases). The V gene lost 6 bases and the J gene lost 5 bases, with 16 bases spanning the gap. This CDR3 contains 14 residues. Germline-derived CDR1 and CDR2 are MNHEY and SMNVEV (reference sequence). CDR3 in DNA: TGTGCCAGCAGCACAGCGGGCCTGGCGGAGACCCAGTACTTC. Its protein is CASSTAGLAETQYF.

The rearrangement joins TRBV21-1 to TRBJ2-4; the table's TRBD1 call for D was not verified on the DNA. TRBV21-1 counts as a pseudogene. The CDR3 length is 13 residues. The CDR3 nucleotides are TGTGCCAGTCTACAGCAAAGAAAAAACATTCAGTACTTC. It specifies CASLQQRKNIQYF.

The J gene is TRBJ1-6, the V gene TRBV4-1; D gene ambiguous. Per germline, CDR1 MGHRA and CDR2 YSYEKL. The ends were cut back, 2 bases at V and 5 bases at J, with 19 bases in the middle. The CDR3 has 18 residues. DNA of the CDR3: TGCGCCAGCAGCCAACGTACGGGAATAAACAGCAATAATTCACCCCTCCACTTT. Translating gives CASSQRTGINSNNSPLHF.

The chain recombines TRBV11-2 with TRBJ2-1; TRBD2 might be the D (5 bases). The V and J ends lost 3 bases and 10 bases respectively, with 16 bases between them. This CDR3 region has 14 residues. Germline loops: CDR1 SGHAT, CDR2 FQNNGV. CDR3 in DNA: TGTGCCAGCAGCTTTCCCGGGGTCCGAGAGGAGCAGTTCTTC. Residues: CASSFPGVREEQFF.